The entry below describes one T cell receptor beta chain. The entry originates in a study of blood T cell repertoires in COVID-19. Study summary: Acute and convalescent COVID-19 specimens originated in the United States, Italy and Spain. Sources were T cells, B-cell-depleted T cells, or PBMCs; the material itself was cDNA or gDNA.

V lost 2 bases and J lost 3; bases outside the gene matches: 7. CDR3 size: 15 residues. The germline V gene encodes CDR1 ENHRY and CDR2 SYGVKD. In the source study's methods: Estimated nucleated cell counts came from reference gene primer amplification. Data came from immunoSEQ multiplex PCR; TCRdb stores just in-frame clones and leaves some out. The V and J calls and the clone size are those of that table, but D and trimming were determined from the DNA. This sample has roughly 100,000 clones, with nearly 90% found just once. This sequence joins TRBV10-3 and TRBJ2-7, with 7 bases aligning to TRBD2. The sample comprised peripheral blood. This sequence originates from a man aged 45-60 years in a cohort sampled during active COVID-19. The CDR3 sequence is CAISEGRGGDYEQYV. CDR3 sequence (DNA): TGTGCCATCAGTGAGGGGCGGGGAGGGGACTACGAGCAGTACGTC.